The clone carrying this T cell receptor (beta chain) was counted many times. The antigen remains unidentified. A modified ARM-PCR protocol with three rounds of nested PCR amplified TCRbeta. TCRdb called the multiplex PCR reads again in MiXCR, with one record for every CDR3 protein. The sample records almost 75,000 distinct CDR3 sequences, 55% to 70% being singletons. The template was RNA from unsorted bulk tissue. Distant lung tissue was collected more than 3 cm away from the tumor edge. Looked up from germline, CDR1 is SQVTM and CDR2 is ANQGSEA. Trimming cost V 6 bases and J 2 bases; bases outside gene matches: 5. This CDR3 is 14 amino acids long. These data originate in a study of tumor and adjacent non-tumor tissue in lung cancer. On the study more broadly: Patients comprised approximately eleven adenocarcinoma, a couple of squamous cell carcinoma and 1 small cell lung cancer. Stage I to III disease affected about nine men and about five women aged roughly 31 to 76. Findings and caveats of the study: Patients with more diverse tumor TCRs had worse survival. Normal lung showed higher cumulative top 100 clone frequency than tumor.

The material sequenced was distant non-tumor lung tissue. This TCR derives from a woman between 50 and 59 years old with non-small cell lung cancer. V usage is TRBV29-1 and J usage is TRBJ2-7; TRBD2 aligns across 12 bases. The CDR3 DNA follows: TGCAGCGTAACACTAGCGGGAGGCCCCTACGAGCAGTACTTC. Its protein product is CSVTLAGGPYEQYF.